This TCR beta chain was recorded in a study of blood T cell repertoires in COVID-19 (TCRdb year 2020). Regarding the complete study: The collaborator samples originated in the United States, Italy and Spain and spanned the acute and convalescent phases of COVID-19. The sample metadata nearly always contained a de-identified subject ID, COVID-19 status, age in years and sex. Where available, HLA class I and class II types were taken from metadata supplied by the sample provider and were not determined by assay-based typing. Samples were obtained from the ongoing ImmuneRACE study (first 160 participants) and from 1,000 to 1,500 subjects provided by 6 global collaborators. A freely available public database, intended as a resource for researchers studying the immune response to SARS-CoV-2, is where the repertoires were released. The material from the prospective study consisted of cDNA or gDNA derived from T cells, B-cell-depleted T cells, or PBMCs. The dataset comprised deeply sampled blood TCRbeta repertoires from subjects exposed to, actively infected with, or recovered from COVID-19.

TCRbeta CDR3 regions were amplified from genomic DNA by means of the immunoSEQ Assay, a bias-controlled multiplex PCR. Under the source paper's analysis protocol: The number of nucleated cells in each sample was estimated from the amplification of reference gene primers within the assay. Sequence reads were collapsed and filtered to measure the absolute abundance of every unique TCRbeta CDR3 rearrangement. For each sample, productive Simpson clonality was calculated as the square root of Simpson's diversity index across productive rearrangements. The source is immuneACCESS, and TCRdb retained only in-frame sequences with V and J called. Part of the clones is not carried over; for the studies checked, unresolved V genes explain less than half of this, and the remainder is unexplained. V and J calls and clone size follow that table, whereas D and trimming were derived from the DNA. Here the sample has approximately 310,000 clones; roughly 87% occur a single time. 1% of the sample goes to the ten largest clones.

This clone was recorded once. Its antigen has not been determined. Nothing much larger sits one base from this clone, and base qualities are not available. From the germline V gene, CDR1 is SGHVS and CDR2 is FNYEAQ. V lost 5 bases and J lost 3 bases; the stretch between them is 17 bases long. The CDR3, from cysteine to phenylalanine, totals 16 residues. Just the 48-base CDR3 DNA is kept, in frame starting at base 1. General conclusions and limits of the study: The quantity of clinical and demographic metadata differed by source and by participant and was supplied without curation.

The collaborating institutions used their own protocols to collect whole blood in K2EDTA tubes. Collaborator samples were shipped for TCRbeta analysis as frozen whole blood, isolated PBMCs, or DNA extracted from either sample type. The source material was peripheral blood. The clonotype originates from a man in his fifties with active or convalescent COVID-19. The rearrangement combines TRBV7-6 with TRBJ2-1; TRBD2 could be the D gene, as 6 bases match. The CDR3 in this case is CASSLRSTAGYNEQFF. The DNA reads TGTGCCAGCAGCCTCCGATCGACAGCGGGCTACAATGAGCAGTTCTTC.